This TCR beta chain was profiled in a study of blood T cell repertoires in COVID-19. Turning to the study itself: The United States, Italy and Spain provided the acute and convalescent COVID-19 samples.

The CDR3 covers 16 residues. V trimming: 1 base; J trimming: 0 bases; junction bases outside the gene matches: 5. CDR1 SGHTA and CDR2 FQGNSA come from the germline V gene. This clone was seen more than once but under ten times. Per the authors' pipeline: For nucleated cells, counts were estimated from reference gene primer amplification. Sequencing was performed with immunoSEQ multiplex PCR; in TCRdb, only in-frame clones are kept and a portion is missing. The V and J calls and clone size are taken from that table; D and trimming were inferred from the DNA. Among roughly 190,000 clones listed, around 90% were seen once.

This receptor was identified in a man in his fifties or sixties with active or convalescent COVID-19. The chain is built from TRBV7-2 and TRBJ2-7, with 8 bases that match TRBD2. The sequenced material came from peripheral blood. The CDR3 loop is CASSLVAGLSSYEQYF. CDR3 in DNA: TGTGCCAGCAGCTTAGTAGCGGGGTTAAGCTCCTACGAGCAGTACTTC.